Described below is a single T cell receptor beta chain sequence and its context. Its antigen is unknown. In germline, CDR1 is SEHNR, CDR2 FQNEAQ (reference sequence). With 3 bases clipped from V and 2 bases from J, the junction kept 12 bases outside the gene matches. This CDR3 is 17 amino acids long. These data come from a study of T cells in Graves' hyperthyroidism and ophthalmopathy. Study background: Peripheral blood samples were taken at initial diagnosis, prior to any treatment. Study results and limitations: The authors' 13 V-J model separated ophthalmopathy from stable hyperthyroidism. The model made its ophthalmopathy prediction, and onset followed a median around 6.9 months later.

The source material, RNA transcripts, was used to amplify TCR beta CDR3 regions. In the first-round RT-PCR of the TCR CDR3, the HTBI primer set was used. TCRdb processed the multiplex PCR reads anew with MiXCR; each CDR3 protein has one entry. The profile shows hundreds of thousands of distinct CDR3 sequences, around a third of them singletons. Diagnoses were made from clinical symptoms, serum measures (thyroxine and TRAb), thyroid ultrasound and orbital computed tomography. The specimen sequenced was blood. The TCR comes from a woman aged 40 to 50 with Graves' hyperthyroidism. This sequence joins TRBV7-9 and TRBJ2-7, with 8 nucleotides matching TRBD1. The CDR3 reads CASSFTTLTGDPYEQYF. The CDR3, as DNA: TGTGCCAGCAGCTTCACTACGCTGACAGGGGACCCCTACGAGCAGTACTTC. The full variable domain, completed using reference TRBV7-9 and TRBJ2-7, is DTGVSQNPRHKITKRGQNVTFRCDPISEHNRLYWYRQTLGQGPEFLTYFQNEAQLEKSRLLSDRFSAERPKGSFSTLEIQRTEQGDSAMYLCASSFTTLTGDPYEQYFGPGTRLTVT.